This T cell receptor (beta chain) was recovered during a study of blood T cell repertoires in COVID-19. Study overall: Italy, Spain and the United States were the sources of the convalescent and acute COVID-19 samples. Sources were T cells, B-cell-depleted T cells, or PBMCs; the material itself was cDNA or gDNA.

Germline CDR1 and CDR2: KGHSH and LQKENI. There are 13 residues in the CDR3. Trimming shortened V by 3 bases and J by 4 bases, and 7 bases separated the two germline ends. The authors' processing: Amplified reference gene primers provided the basis for estimating nucleated cell counts. Clones were sequenced by immunoSEQ multiplex PCR, and TCRdb holds only the in-frame ones, with some missing. V and J calls plus clone size are reproduced from that table; the DNA served to infer D and trimming. The repertoire consists of 65,000 to 90,000 clones, with about 83% occurring once and the leading ten covering approximately 8.3%.

The specimen was peripheral blood. The V gene is TRBV18, the J gene TRBJ1-5, with D possibly matching TRBD1 (5 bases). The clonotype comes from a man younger than 40 with acute or convalescent COVID-19. The CDR3 DNA reads TGTGCCAGCTCACCGGACATTAATCAGCCCCAGCATTTT. This codes for CASSPDINQPQHF.